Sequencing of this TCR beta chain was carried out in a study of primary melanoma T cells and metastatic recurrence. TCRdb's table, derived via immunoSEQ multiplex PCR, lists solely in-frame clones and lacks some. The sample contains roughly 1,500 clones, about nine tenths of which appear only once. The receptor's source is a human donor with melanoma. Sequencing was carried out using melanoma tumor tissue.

CDR3 DNA sequence: TGTGCCAGCAGCTGGTCCGGGACAGACTACGAGCAGTACTTC. Translation gives CASSWSGTDYEQYF. The chain links TRBV7-5 to TRBJ2-7; TRBD1, the table's D call, lacks a check against the DNA. TRBV7-5 is recorded as a pseudogene. The CDR3 runs 14 residues.